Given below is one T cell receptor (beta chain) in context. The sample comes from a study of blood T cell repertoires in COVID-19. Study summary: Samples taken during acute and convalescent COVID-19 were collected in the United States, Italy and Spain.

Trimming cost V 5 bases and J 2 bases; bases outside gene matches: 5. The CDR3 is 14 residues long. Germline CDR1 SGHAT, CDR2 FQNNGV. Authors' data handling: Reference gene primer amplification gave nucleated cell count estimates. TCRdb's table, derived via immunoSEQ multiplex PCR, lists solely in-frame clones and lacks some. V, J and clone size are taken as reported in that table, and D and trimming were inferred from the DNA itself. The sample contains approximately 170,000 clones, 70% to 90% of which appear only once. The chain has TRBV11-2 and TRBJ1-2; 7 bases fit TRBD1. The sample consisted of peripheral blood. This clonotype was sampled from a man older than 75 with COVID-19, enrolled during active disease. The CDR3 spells CASSHQQGNYGYTF. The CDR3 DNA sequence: TGTGCCAGCAGCCACCAACAGGGGAACTATGGCTACACCTTC.